The clone carrying this TCR beta chain was counted only a few times. Its antigen is as yet unknown. TCRdb keeps only in-frame clones here, not all; method: immunoSEQ multiplex PCR. The sample carries about 52,000 clones, roughly 94% recorded once. This CDR3 has 13 amino acids. V gave up 3 bases and J gave up 8 bases; unmatched junction bases: 6. The germline V gene has CDR1 MNHNS and CDR2 SASEGT. These data originate in a study of T cells after posttransplantation cyclophosphamide. Study outcomes and limitations: Recipient CMV seropositivity and CMV reactivation strongly tracked TRB clonality. Donor CD8+ memory clones often dominated recipient blood repertoires at later times.

The chain couples TRBV6-1 to TRBJ1-2, with 7 bases matching TRBD1. The clonotype comes from a woman aged 25 to 39 in good health and a related stem cell transplant donor. Sequencing was done on a sample of PBMCs. The CDR3 is CASSDRGVLGYTF. The DNA for the CDR3 is TGTGCCAGCAGTGACAGGGGGGTCCTCGGCTACACCTTC.